These T cell receptor beta chains were read from a single sample in a study of T cell therapy after organ transplantation. No antigen has been identified for these receptors. Clones were sequenced by immunoSEQ multiplex PCR, and TCRdb holds only the in-frame ones, with some missing. This table has around 50,000 clones, about 95% appearing once. This sample comprised CD8+ T cells from blood, obtained before autologous CMV-specific T cell therapy. These TCRs come from a human patient who had received a solid organ transplant and had CMV disease. Both conserved end residues are part of each CDR3. The D gene is left open where the match is weak.

>TRBJ1-1|TRBV29-1|NA
CSVERRDTEAFF
TGCAGCGTTGAACGGCGGGACACTGAAGCTTTCTTT
>TRBJ1-1|TRBV6-6|NA
CASSYGQGPNTEAFF
TGTGCCAGCAGTTACGGCCAGGGCCCGAACACTGAAGCTTTCTTT
>TRBJ1-1|TRBV6-5|NA
CASSYGGRNTEAFF
TGTGCCAGCAGTTACGGGGGCAGGAACACTGAAGCTTTCTTT
>TRBJ2-1|TRBV27|TRBD2
CASSDIPGLTYNEQFF
TGTGCCAGCAGCGACATTCCGGGACTAACATACAATGAGCAGTTCTTC
>TRBJ1-2|TRBV30|NA
CAWSAVLNYGYTF
TGTGCCTGGAGTGCGGTCCTTAACTATGGCTACACCTTC
>TRBJ1-5|TRBV27|TRBD1
CASKATGVMHGQPQHF
TGTGCCAGCAAAGCGACAGGGGTTATGCACGGTCAGCCCCAGCATTTT
>TRBJ2-3|TRBV19|NA
CASSINNIYTDTQYF
TGTGCCAGTAGTATTAACAACATATACACAGATACGCAGTATTTT
>TRBJ2-2|TRBV7-9|NA
CASSLRGGGNTGELFF
TGTGCCAGCAGCCTAAGGGGTGGCGGGAACACCGGGGAGCTGTTTTTT
>TRBJ2-7|TRBV11-2|TRBD2
CASSLTSGGAHEQYF
TGTGCCAGCAGCTTAACTAGCGGGGGGGCCCACGAGCAGTACTTC
>TRBJ2-7|TRBV5-4|TRBD2
CASSLGLAGDLEQYF
TGTGCCAGCAGCTTGGGGCTAGCGGGAGATCTCGAGCAGTACTTC
>TRBJ1-2|TRBV6-1|TRBD1
CASSPDRGFYGYTF
TGTGCCAGCAGCCCAGACAGGGGTTTCTATGGCTACACCTTC
>TRBJ1-4|TRBV7-6|TRBD1
CASSSNRGLDEKLFF
TGTGCCAGCAGCTCGAACAGGGGGCTGGACGAAAAACTGTTTTTT
>TRBJ1-1|TRBV25-1|NA
CASSLQGRDTEAFF
TGTGCCAGCAGTTTGCAGGGTCGAGACACTGAAGCTTTCTTT
>TRBJ2-7|TRBV5-6|NA
CASSLEGIGPSYEQYF
TGTGCCAGCAGCTTGGAAGGGATAGGGCCCTCCTACGAGCAGTACTTC
>TRBJ2-1|TRBV11-2|NA
CASSLVNEQFF
TGTGCCAGCAGCTTAGTCAATGAGCAGTTCTTC
>TRBJ2-1|TRBV6-5|TRBD2
CASSYSGGYNEQFF
TGTGCCAGCAGTTACTCGGGAGGGTACAATGAGCAGTTCTTC
>TRBJ1-5|TRBV4-3|TRBD1
CASSADRERDQPQHF
TGCGCCAGCAGCGCCGACAGGGAACGGGATCAGCCCCAGCATTTT
>TRBJ1-6|TRBV7-9|NA
CASSSPGRSNSPLHF
TGTGCCAGCAGTTCCCCGGGACGGTCAAATTCACCCCTCCACTTT